This paragraph reports one TCR beta chain. This sample is part of a study of blood T cell repertoires in COVID-19. V shed 0 bases and J shed 8 bases, with 7 bases lying between them. This CDR3 contains 12 residues. Germline V gene data show CDR1 as SGHRS and CDR2 as YFSETQ. Clones were read by immunoSEQ multiplex PCR, and TCRdb kept only the in-frame ones, dropping some. This repertoire shows some 300,000 clones, approximately 84% found once; its top ten account for roughly 4%. J is TRBJ2-3 and V is TRBV5-1; no definite D call. This TCR was sampled from a man younger than 40 who had recovered from COVID-19. Sequencing was carried out using PBMCs or T cells enriched from blood (not recorded which). DNA of the CDR3: TGCGCCAGCAGCTTGGCTCTAAGTACGCAGTATTTT. Protein product: CASSLALSTQYF.